The 19 T cell receptor beta chains below come from one sample, sequenced in a study of T cell repertoires and Cas9 in healthy adults. The assay was immunoSEQ multiplex PCR, and TCRdb's table has in-frame clones only and misses some. The sample includes approximately 22,000 clones, about nine tenths seen only once; the top ten take about 0.76%. Material for sequencing was CD4+ effector T cells (CD127+, CD25-, CD137-, CD154-) from PBMCs; culture status not recorded. The receptors were gathered from a human donor in good health.

This chain uses TRBV7-2 with TRBJ2-3; D is uncertain. Trimming shortened V by 5 bases and J by 4 bases, and 10 bases separated the two germline ends. Germline CDR1 and CDR2: SGHTA and FQGNSA. The CDR3 is 13 amino acids. The CDR3 here is CASSLIVADTQYF. DNA for the CDR3: TGTGCCAGCAGCCTAATTGTCGCAGATACGCAGTATTTT.

The chain links TRBV12-5 to TRBJ1-1, with TRBD1 as a possible D gene (6 bases). The V end was cut by 0 bases, the J end by 0 bases, with 17 bases between. The CDR3 extends over 18 amino acids. CDR1 LGHNT and CDR2 FRNRAP come from the germline V gene. The CDR3 nucleotides read TGTGCTAGTGGTTTGGTGGTATGGGAGAGGGGGTTGAACACTGAAGCTTTCTTT. This gives the protein CASGLVVWERGLNTEAFF.

The genes are TRBV9 and TRBJ2-1; D is possibly TRBD2 (5 bases). Trimming removed 0 bases from V and 5 bases from J, with 12 bases in between. The CDR3 has 15 residues. Per the germline V gene, CDR1 is SGDLS and CDR2 is YYNGEE. The CDR3, as DNA: TGTGCCAGCAGCGTAGGAGTTAGCGCCGACAATGAGCAGTTCTTC. Translated: CASSVGVSADNEQFF. Drawing the rest from reference TRBV9 and TRBJ2-1, the complete variable domain is DSGVTQTPKHLITATGQRVTLRCSPRSGDLSVYWYQQSLDQGLQFLIQYYNGEERAKGNILERFSAQQFPDLHSELNLSSLELGDSALYFCASSVGVSADNEQFFGPGTRLTVL.

This chain connects TRBV5-6 to TRBJ2-4; D is ambiguous. The CDR3 covers 14 residues. Trimming took off 0 bases at V and 6 bases at J, with 10 bases between the two ends. Germline CDR1 reads SGHDT; CDR2 reads YYEEEE. Here the CDR3 DNA reads TGTGCCAGCAGCTTGGACCGAAGCGCAAACATTCAGTACTTC. Residues: CASSLDRSANIQYF.

The J gene is TRBJ2-2, the V gene TRBV4-2; D gene unclear. This CDR3 is 15 amino acids long. Germline lookup yields CDR1 LGHNA and CDR2 YNFKEQ. V lost 1 base, J lost 3 bases, and 9 bases lay in between. The CDR3 DNA sequence: TGTGCCAGCAGCCAAGGCAGGTCTTACACCGGGGAGCTGTTTTTT. The encoded protein is CASSQGRSYTGELFF.

The chain couples TRBV12-1 to TRBJ1-1. TRBV12-1 is deemed a pseudogene. This CDR3 contains 13 residues. For the CDR3, the DNA is TGTGCCAGCAGCCGAGATTACGGGGGTGAAGCTTTCTTT. Its protein is CASSRDYGGEAFF.

The chain uses TRBV6-1 and TRBJ2-5; 10 nucleotides match TRBD2. The CDR3 is 15 residues long. Trimming took 3 bases from V and 1 from J; bases not matched to a gene: 2. The germline gives CDR1 MNHNS, CDR2 SASEGT. Written as DNA, the CDR3 is TGTGCCAGCAGTGACATAGCGGGGGGCCAAGAGACCCAGTACTTC. It specifies CASSDIAGGQETQYF.

The J gene is TRBJ2-5, the V gene TRBV7-7; D is ambiguous. Germline V CDR1 and CDR2: SSHAT, FNYEAQ (reference sequence). The ends were cut back, 0 bases at V and 5 bases at J, with 16 bases in the middle. The CDR3 totals 16 residues. The CDR3 loop reads CASSLALPRSGETQYF. The CDR3 DNA is TGTGCCAGCAGCTTAGCGCTCCCCCGCTCCGGGGAGACCCAGTACTTC.

This chain joins TRBV15 and TRBJ2-7; 10 nucleotides align to TRBD1. Germline lookup yields CDR1 LNHNV and CDR2 YYDKDF (reference sequence). This CDR3 spans 17 amino acids. V gave up 0 bases and J gave up 6 bases; unmatched junction bases: 11. The CDR3 protein is CATSRDLIGTGVGEQYF. The CDR3 DNA follows: TGTGCCACCAGCAGAGATTTGATCGGGACAGGGGTCGGCGAGCAGTACTTC.

As concerns this clone: A read error may produce the germline difference seen at one junction end. The rearrangement uses TRBV7-3 and TRBJ1-1, with D tentatively TRBD1 (5 bases). The CDR3 contains 12 residues. The germline V gene has CDR1 SGHTA and CDR2 FQGTGA. Written as DNA, the CDR3 is TGTGCCAGCAGCATAACAGGAGGACGAGCTTTCTTT. Protein sequence: CASSITGGRAFF.

The rearrangement links TRBV5-1 to TRBJ2-5; possible D gene TRBD2, 5 bases. V shed 0 bases and J shed 4 bases, with 7 bases lying between them. Germline V gene sequence: CDR1 SGHRS, CDR2 YFSETQ. CDR3 length: 13 residues. CDR3 DNA sequence: TGCGCCAGCAGCTTGGCCGAGGGAGAGACCCAGTACTTC. This sequence encodes CASSLAEGETQYF.

The V call is TRBV11-2, the J call TRBJ1-2; D gene uncertain. Trimming shortened V by 4 bases and J by 8 bases, and 11 bases separated the two germline ends. The CDR3 length is 12 residues. Germline V gene sequence: CDR1 SGHAT, CDR2 FQNNGV. In nucleotides, the CDR3 is TGTGCCAGCAGCTCCGAAGGGCCCGGCTACACCTTC. Its translation is CASSSEGPGYTF.

This clone was recorded once. CDR3 sequence: CASSSSDTQYF. In DNA form, the CDR3 reads TGTGCCAGCAGCTCCTCAGATACGCAGTATTTT. The gene calls are TRBV7-3 and TRBJ2-3; no reliable D call. Trimming stripped 4 bases from V and 4 bases from J, with 3 bases between. This CDR3 region has 11 residues. Germline values: CDR1 SGHTA, CDR2 FQGTGA.

The chain has TRBV5-1 and TRBJ2-1; D is perhaps TRBD1 (7 bases). In germline, CDR1 is SGHRS, CDR2 YFSETQ. The CDR3 contains 16 residues. V was clipped by 7 bases and J by 12 bases, with 29 bases between them. The CDR3 sequence is CASRRTTNGQAGGQFF. In DNA form, the CDR3 reads TGCGCCAGCCGCCGAACGACTAATGGACAGGCCGGGGGGCAGTTCTTC.

The rearrangement joins TRBV5-6 to TRBJ1-2, with D tentatively TRBD1 (5 bases). The germline V and J ends were trimmed by 3 bases and 4 bases, with 10 bases remaining between them. Per the germline V gene, CDR1 is SGHDT and CDR2 is YYEEEE. This CDR3 spans 13 amino acids. The CDR3 sequence is CASSSDSFYGYTF. The CDR3 DNA reads TGTGCCAGCAGCTCCGACAGTTTCTATGGCTACACCTTC.

V usage is TRBV10-3 and J usage is TRBJ2-1, with D hard to call. The CDR3 sequence is 14 residues long. The germline gives CDR1 ENHRY, CDR2 SYGVKD. Trimming removed 6 bases at V and 5 bases at J, with 14 bases between. Here the CDR3 DNA reads TGTGCCATCAGCCTAAACCCTACAGACAATGAGCAGTTCTTC. This sequence encodes CAISLNPTDNEQFF.

This sequence joins TRBV30 and TRBJ1-1, with 7 bases aligning to TRBD1. Germline V gives CDR1 GTSNPN, CDR2 SVGIG (reference sequence). V lost 4 bases to trimming and J lost 4 bases; unmatched junction nucleotides: 6. This CDR3 has 13 amino acids. CDR3 residues: CAWTLGGGTEAFF. The CDR3 DNA is TGTGCCTGGACCCTAGGGGGCGGCACTGAAGCTTTCTTT.

This chain links TRBV10-3 with TRBJ2-5; the D gene could be TRBD1 or TRBD2 (5 bases each). The CDR3 contains 13 residues. Trimming cost V 8 bases and J 5 bases, with 15 bases left between them. CDR1 and CDR2 from the germline V gene are ENHRY and SYGVKD. The CDR3 sequence is CAISRSGQETQYF. The CDR3 DNA reads as TGTGCCATCTCGCGGTCGGGGCAGGAGACCCAGTACTTC.

The chain couples TRBV6-5 to TRBJ2-6; 7 bases agree with TRBD2. J lost 2 bases, V lost 8 bases, and 3 bases had no gene match. From germline, CDR1 is MNHEY and CDR2 SVGAGI. This CDR3 comprises 14 residues. The CDR3 sequence is CASGRGPGANVLTF. CDR3 nucleotide sequence: TGTGCCAGCGGGAGGGGTCCTGGGGCCAACGTCCTGACTTTC.